The 12 T cell receptor beta chains below all came from one sample that was sequenced in a study of glioma-infiltrating T cells after dendritic cell vaccination. Sequenced by immunoSEQ multiplex PCR; TCRdb stores in-frame clones only, minus some. Of some 38,000 clones in the sample, around 80% were seen once. Sample: blood, taken before dendritic cell vaccination. These receptors all come from a human donor with glioblastoma.

This clone was counted a few times. This chain connects TRBV7-8 to TRBJ2-7, with unresolved D. V was cut by 3 bases and J by 12 bases, with 12 bases left in between. The germline V gene has CDR1 SGHVS and CDR2 FQNEAQ. This CDR3 has 11 residues. The CDR3 sequence: CASSFGVFSYF. The CDR3 nucleotides read TGTGCCAGCAGCTTTGGAGTTTTTTCGTACTTC.

This clone was seen once. CDR3 loop: CSVAPGTALSEQYF. The CDR3 DNA is TGCAGCGTTGCTCCCGGGACAGCCCTATCCGAGCAGTACTTC. The V and J genes are TRBV29-1 and TRBJ2-7, with 7 bases fitting TRBD1. This CDR3 has 14 amino acids. Germline CDR1 SQVTM, CDR2 ANQGSEA. V shed 4 bases and J 6 bases; nucleotides not matched to a gene: 12.

This chain joins TRBV7-9 and TRBJ1-4; D possibly corresponds to TRBD1 (5 bases). V was pared by 5 bases and J by 8 bases, with 15 bases between. This CDR3 has 14 amino acids. CDR1 and CDR2 from the germline V gene are SEHNR and FQNEAQ (reference sequence). The CDR3 DNA reads TGTGCCAGCAGCGCCCTGGGGGGGTCCGAAAAACTGTTTTTT. Encoded protein: CASSALGGSEKLFF. The complete variable domain, with remaining parts taken from reference TRBV7-9 and TRBJ1-4, reads DTGVSQNPRHKITKRGQNVTFRCDPISEHNRLYWYRQTLGQGPEFLTYFQNEAQLEKSRLLSDRFSAERPKGSFSTLEIQRTEQGDSAMYLCASSALGGSEKLFFGSGTQLSVL.

The chain couples TRBV9 to TRBJ2-1, with 11 bases that match TRBD2. From germline, CDR1 is SGDLS and CDR2 YYNGEE. The V and J ends lost 0 bases and 9 bases, in that order; junction bases with no gene match: 5. The CDR3 is 15 amino acids. The chain's CDR3 is CASSVADLAGGEQFF. In DNA, the CDR3 is TGTGCCAGCAGCGTAGCAGATCTAGCGGGGGGTGAGCAGTTCTTC.

The chain combines TRBV7-9 with TRBJ1-2; a possible D gene is TRBD1 (5 bases). This CDR3 is built from 14 residues. Germline loops: CDR1 SEHNR, CDR2 FQNEAQ (reference sequence). V was pared by 2 bases and J by 8 bases, with 15 bases between. The CDR3 protein is CASSLIQARGGYTF. The DNA for the CDR3 is TGTGCCAGCAGCTTAATACAGGCCCGGGGGGGCTACACCTTC.

In this sample, this clone turned up a few times. DNA for the CDR3: TGTGCCAGCAGTTTTCCCCAGAACTACGAGCAGTACTTC. This gives the protein CASSFPQNYEQYF. V gene TRBV28 combines with J gene TRBJ2-7; D not certain. The germline V gene encodes CDR1 MDHEN and CDR2 SYDVKM. There are 13 residues in the CDR3. V was clipped by 3 bases and J by 3 bases, with 9 bases between them.

The chain recombines TRBV7-8 with TRBJ2-2, with 7 bases lining up with TRBD1. This CDR3 is 15 amino acids long. The V gene's germline CDR1 is SGHVS and CDR2 FQNEAQ. V shed 5 bases and J 6 bases; nucleotides not matched to a gene: 9. The CDR3 region has the DNA TGTGCCAGCAGCCCTGACAGGGTACCAGCCGGGGAGCTGTTTTTT. It encodes CASSPDRVPAGELFF.

V usage is TRBV27 and J usage is TRBJ2-7; weak D call: TRBD2 (5 bases). The CDR3 sequence is 14 residues long. The ends were cut back, 0 bases at V and 5 bases at J, with 11 bases in the middle. The germline CDR1 and CDR2 sequences are MNHEY and SMNVEV (reference sequence). The DNA of the CDR3 is TGTGCCAGCAGTTTATCTCGGGGATCCCACGAGCAGTACTTC. Encoded protein: CASSLSRGSHEQYF.

J is TRBJ2-7 and V is TRBV11-3; 10 nucleotides agree with TRBD2. CDR1 is SGHNT, CDR2 YENEEA, per germline. The CDR3 runs 17 residues. Trimming removed 1 base from V and 1 base from J; junction bases left unmatched: 7. The CDR3 loop reads CASSLVRRTSGSYEQYF. In DNA, the CDR3 is TGTGCCAGCAGCTTAGTTCGCCGGACTAGCGGTTCCTACGAGCAGTACTTC.

This chain connects TRBV2 to TRBJ2-1; D not certain. Germline CDR1 reads SNHLY; CDR2 reads FYNNEI. CDR3 length equals 15 residues. V gave up 5 bases and J gave up 5 bases, with 16 bases separating them. The CDR3 DNA sequence: TGTGCCAGCAGTACTCGGGTACTGCACCACAATGAGCAGTTCTTC. The encoded protein is CASSTRVLHHNEQFF.

The chain recombines TRBV6-5 with TRBJ1-2; TRBD1 aligns across 7 bases. V shed 8 bases, J shed 2 bases, and the junction held 5 bases outside the gene matches. This CDR3 spans 13 amino acids. Germline lookup yields CDR1 MNHEY and CDR2 SVGAGI. The CDR3 DNA follows: TGTGCCAGCTCACCACAGGGGAACTATGGCTACACCTTC. This codes for CASSPQGNYGYTF.

V usage is TRBV7-9 and J usage is TRBJ2-5, with 7 bases fitting TRBD1. This CDR3 contains 14 residues. V was pared by 3 bases and J by 5 bases, with 6 bases of the junction left unmatched. CDR1 SEHNR and CDR2 FQNEAQ come from the germline V gene (reference sequence). CDR3 DNA sequence: TGTGCCAGCAGCTTCGAGGGGGCAAGTGAGACCCAGTACTTC. The encoded protein is CASSFEGASETQYF.